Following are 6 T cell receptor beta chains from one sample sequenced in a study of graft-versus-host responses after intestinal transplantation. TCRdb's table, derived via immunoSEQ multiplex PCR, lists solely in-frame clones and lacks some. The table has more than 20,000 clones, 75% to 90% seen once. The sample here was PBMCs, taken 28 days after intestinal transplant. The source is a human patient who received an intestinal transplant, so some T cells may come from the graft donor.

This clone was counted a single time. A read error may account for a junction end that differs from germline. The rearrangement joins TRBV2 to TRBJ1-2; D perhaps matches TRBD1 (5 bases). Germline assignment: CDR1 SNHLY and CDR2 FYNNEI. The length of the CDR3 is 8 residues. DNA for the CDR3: TGTGCCAGCAGTTCAGACAGCTTC. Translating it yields CASSSDSF.

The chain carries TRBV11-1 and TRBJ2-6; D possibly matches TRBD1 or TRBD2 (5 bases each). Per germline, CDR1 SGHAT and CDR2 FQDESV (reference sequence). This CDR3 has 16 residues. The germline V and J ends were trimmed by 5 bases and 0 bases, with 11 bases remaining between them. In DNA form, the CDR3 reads TGTGCCAGCAGCCCTTGGGGGAGCTCTGGGGCCAACGTCCTGACTTTC. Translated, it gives CASSPWGSSGANVLTF.

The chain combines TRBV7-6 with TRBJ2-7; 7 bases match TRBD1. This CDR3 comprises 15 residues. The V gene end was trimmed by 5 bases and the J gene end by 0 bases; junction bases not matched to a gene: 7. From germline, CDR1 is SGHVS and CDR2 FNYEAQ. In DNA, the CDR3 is TGTGCCAGCAGCCCTGGGACAGAGTCCTCCTACGAGCAGTACTTC. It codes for CASSPGTESSYEQYF.

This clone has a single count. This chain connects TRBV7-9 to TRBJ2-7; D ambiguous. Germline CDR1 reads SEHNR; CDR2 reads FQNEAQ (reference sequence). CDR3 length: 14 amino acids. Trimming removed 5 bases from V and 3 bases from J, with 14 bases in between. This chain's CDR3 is CASSHAGTYYEQYF. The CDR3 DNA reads TGTGCCAGCAGCCACGCAGGCACCTACTACGAGCAGTACTTC.

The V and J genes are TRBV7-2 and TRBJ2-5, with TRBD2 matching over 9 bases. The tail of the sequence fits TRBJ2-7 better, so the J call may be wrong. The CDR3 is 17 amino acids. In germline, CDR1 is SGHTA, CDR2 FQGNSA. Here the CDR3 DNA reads TGTGCCAGCAGCCTGCATACAACTAGCGGGTCTACCTACGAGCAGTACTTC. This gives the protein CASSLHTTSGSTYEQYF.

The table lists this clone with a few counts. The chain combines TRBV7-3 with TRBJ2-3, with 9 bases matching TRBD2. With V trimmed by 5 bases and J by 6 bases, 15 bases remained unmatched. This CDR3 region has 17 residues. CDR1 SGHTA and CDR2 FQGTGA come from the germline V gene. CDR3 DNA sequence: TGTGCCAGCAGCCCCGGGACGGGCGGGGGGGCCATCGATACGCAGTATTTT. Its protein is CASSPGTGGGAIDTQYF.